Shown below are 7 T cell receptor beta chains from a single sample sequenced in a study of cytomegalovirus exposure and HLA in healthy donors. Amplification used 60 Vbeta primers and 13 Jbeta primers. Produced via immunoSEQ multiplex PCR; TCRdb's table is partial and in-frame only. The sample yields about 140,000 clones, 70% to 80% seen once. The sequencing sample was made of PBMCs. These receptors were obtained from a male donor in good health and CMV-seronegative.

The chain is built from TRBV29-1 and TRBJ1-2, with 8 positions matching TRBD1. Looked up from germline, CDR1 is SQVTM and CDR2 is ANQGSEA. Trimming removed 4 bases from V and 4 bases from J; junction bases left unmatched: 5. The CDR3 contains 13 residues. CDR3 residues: CSVAQDRGYGYTF. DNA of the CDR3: TGCAGCGTTGCCCAAGACAGGGGCTATGGCTACACCTTC.

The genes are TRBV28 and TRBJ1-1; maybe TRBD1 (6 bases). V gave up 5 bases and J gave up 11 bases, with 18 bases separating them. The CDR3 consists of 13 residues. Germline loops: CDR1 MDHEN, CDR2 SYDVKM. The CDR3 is CASSPPGGRGAFF. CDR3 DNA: TGTGCCAGCAGTCCCCCGGGGGGGCGCGGGGCTTTCTTT.

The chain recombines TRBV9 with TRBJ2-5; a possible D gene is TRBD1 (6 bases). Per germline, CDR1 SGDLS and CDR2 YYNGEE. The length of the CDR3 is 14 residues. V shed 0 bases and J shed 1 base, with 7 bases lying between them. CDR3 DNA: TGTGCCAGCAGCGTAGTAGGGGGCCAAGAGACCCAGTACTTC. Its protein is CASSVVGGQETQYF.

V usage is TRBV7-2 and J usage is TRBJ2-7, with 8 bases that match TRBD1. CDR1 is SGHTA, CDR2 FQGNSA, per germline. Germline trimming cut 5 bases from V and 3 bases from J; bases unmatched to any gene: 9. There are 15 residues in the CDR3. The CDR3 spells CASSVGTGPNYEQYF. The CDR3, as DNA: TGTGCCAGCAGCGTAGGGACAGGACCCAACTACGAGCAGTACTTC.

The CDR3 bases are TGTGCCAGCAGCTGGCTAGGCGAGCAGTACTTC. It encodes CASSWLGEQYF. The chain recombines TRBV5-6 with TRBJ2-7; D remains ambiguous. Germline CDR1 is SGHDT and CDR2 is YYEEEE. The CDR3 is 11 amino acids. V shed 3 bases and J shed 6 bases, with 7 bases lying between them.

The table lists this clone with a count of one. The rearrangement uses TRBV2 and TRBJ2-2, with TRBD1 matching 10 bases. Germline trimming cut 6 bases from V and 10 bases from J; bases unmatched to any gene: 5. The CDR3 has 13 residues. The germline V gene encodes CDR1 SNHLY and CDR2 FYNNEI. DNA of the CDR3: TGTGCCAGCAGCAGACAGGGGGCGGTGGAGCTGTTTTTT. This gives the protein CASSRQGAVELFF.

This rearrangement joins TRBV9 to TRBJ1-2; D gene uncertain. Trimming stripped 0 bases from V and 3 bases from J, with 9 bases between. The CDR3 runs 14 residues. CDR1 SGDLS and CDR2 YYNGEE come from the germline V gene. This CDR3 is CASSVDPGYYGYTF. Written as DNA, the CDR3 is TGTGCCAGCAGCGTAGATCCGGGGTACTATGGCTACACCTTC.